The T cell receptor (beta chain) under discussion was sequenced for a study of T cell repertoires in cytomegalovirus infection. With respect to this clonotype: Its matching antigen is unknown. The CDR3 carries no conserved terminal phenylalanine or tryptophan, so it likely arises from a read error.

Findings and limits, study-wide: In two of eight donors, the top clonotype was HLA-C-restricted CMV-specific.

In germline, CDR1 is ENHRY, CDR2 SYGVKD. CDR3 length: 13 amino acids. V was cut by 3 bases and J by 0 bases, with 5 bases left in between. One entry per CDR3 protein results from TCRdb running MiXCR on the reads. This sample has a few hundred thousand distinct CDR3 sequences, with around 27% found just once. This TCR derives from a human donor in good health (CMV status not recorded). Some clones in this sample may be carry-over from other donors' samples. The V and J genes are TRBV10-3 and TRBJ2-5; D ambiguous. The specimen sequenced was PBMCs. The CDR3 sequence: CAISEGYQETQYS. Written as DNA, the CDR3 is TGTGCCATCAGTGAAGGGTACCAAGAGACCCAGTACTCC.